A single sample gave rise to the 30 T cell receptor beta chains below, sequenced in a study of cytomegalovirus exposure and HLA in healthy donors. A multiplex PCR was run with 60 Vbeta primers and 13 Jbeta primers. The data were produced by immunoSEQ multiplex PCR, yet TCRdb's version contains in-frame clones alone and is incomplete. In the table there are about 130,000 clones, approximately 80% of which are singletons. The specimen was PBMCs. These receptors were obtained from a man aged 50 or older in good health and CMV-seronegative.

V gene TRBV4-3 combines with J gene TRBJ1-2; D remains ambiguous. Trimming removed 2 bases at V and 1 base at J, with 20 bases between. The CDR3 has 18 residues. Germline V gives CDR1 LGHNA, CDR2 YSLEER. The CDR3 sequence is CASSQQIPGAGFNYGYTF. As DNA, the CDR3 is TGCGCCAGCAGCCAACAAATACCTGGTGCGGGCTTTAACTATGGCTACACCTTC.

The CDR3 sequence is CASRDPGTGYGAGNTIYF. Here the CDR3 DNA reads TGTGCCAGTAGGGATCCTGGAACAGGGTACGGTGCTGGAAACACCATATATTTT. This chain joins TRBV19 and TRBJ1-3, with D possibly TRBD1 on 6 matching bases. The CDR3 sequence is 18 residues long. V was trimmed by 6 bases and J by 2 bases, leaving 23 bases between them. CDR1 is LNHDA, CDR2 SQIVND, per germline (reference sequence).

In its sample, this clone was seen a few times. The gene calls are TRBV4-1 and TRBJ2-1, with 8 positions matching TRBD2. Germline CDR1 and CDR2: MGHRA and YSYEKL. The ends lost 4 bases at V and 6 bases at J; junction bases unmatched: 8. This CDR3 is built from 15 residues. The CDR3 sequence is CASSRSGLAINEQFF. The DNA for the CDR3 is TGCGCCAGCAGCCGGAGCGGACTAGCAATCAATGAGCAGTTCTTC.

The chain is built from TRBV19 and TRBJ1-1; 7 positions agree with TRBD1. The CDR3 is 16 residues long. Trimming took 4 bases from V and 4 from J; bases not matched to a gene: 12. Looked up from germline, CDR1 is LNHDA and CDR2 is SQIVND (reference sequence). The CDR3 sequence is CASSNTGYRGGTEAFF. The CDR3 DNA reads as TGTGCCAGTAGTAACACAGGGTACAGGGGCGGCACTGAAGCTTTCTTT.

J is TRBJ1-5 and V is TRBV4-2, with TRBD1 matching over 10 bases. J was trimmed by 5 bases and V by 6 bases; bases with no gene match: 13. There are 17 residues in the CDR3. Per the germline V gene, CDR1 is LGHNA and CDR2 is YNFKEQ. CDR3 in amino acids: CASRPSGTGDWDQPQHF. In nucleotides, the CDR3 is TGTGCCAGCAGACCTTCCGGGACAGGGGATTGGGATCAGCCCCAGCATTTT.

The chain is built from TRBV5-3 and TRBJ1-5; D gene uncertain. TRBV5-3 is annotated as an ORF whose role is uncertain. The germline V and J ends were trimmed by 3 bases and 4 bases, with 8 bases remaining between them. There are 13 residues in the CDR3. The CDR3 sequence is CARSWLVNQPQHF. CDR3 DNA sequence: TGTGCCAGAAGCTGGCTGGTGAATCAGCCCCAGCATTTT.

The rearrangement uses TRBV11-2 and TRBJ2-7, with TRBD1 matching over 8 bases. CDR3 size: 14 residues. Germline trimming cut 2 bases from V and 3 bases from J; bases unmatched to any gene: 3. Germline loops: CDR1 SGHAT, CDR2 FQNNGV. Here the CDR3 reads CASSLSGGGYEQYV. In nucleotides, the CDR3 is TGTGCCAGCAGCTTATCAGGGGGCGGCTACGAGCAGTACGTC.

The chain recombines TRBV4-3 with TRBJ2-3; maybe TRBD1 (5 bases). CDR1 is LGHNA, CDR2 YSLEER, per germline. The CDR3 extends over 14 amino acids. V was clipped by 0 bases and J by 4 bases, with 8 bases between them. The CDR3 DNA reads TGCGCCAGCAGCCAAGATGTCAGGGCAGATACGCAGTATTTT. Amino acid sequence: CASSQDVRADTQYF.

The V gene is TRBV19, the J gene TRBJ2-5; no definite D call. Germline V lookup: CDR1 LNHDA, CDR2 SQIVND (reference sequence). Trimming left V 6 bases short and J 7 bases short, with 9 bases between. This CDR3 spans 11 amino acids. The CDR3 protein is CASRGRMTQYF. The DNA for the CDR3 is TGTGCCAGTAGGGGCCGAATGACCCAGTACTTC.

The chain has TRBV5-8 and TRBJ2-6; D may be TRBD1 (6 bases). V was trimmed by 1 base and J by 0 bases, leaving 17 bases between them. CDR1 and CDR2 (germline): SGHTS, YDEGEE. CDR3 length: 19 residues. The CDR3 here is CASSLSFLDRISGANVLTF. DNA for the CDR3: TGTGCCAGCAGCTTGTCTTTTTTGGACAGAATCTCTGGGGCCAACGTCCTGACTTTC. Full variable domain (rest looked up from reference TRBV5-8 and TRBJ2-6): EAGVTQSPTHLIKTRGQQATLRCSPISGHTSVYWYQQALGLGLQFLLWYDEGEERNRGNFPPRFSGRQFPNYSSELNVNALELEDSALYLCASSLSFLDRISGANVLTFGAGSRLTVL.

This sequence joins TRBV30 and TRBJ2-3; 10 bases align to TRBD2. The CDR3 sequence is 16 residues long. Trimming at V came to 3 bases and at J to 2 bases, leaving 8 bases not matched to a gene. CDR1 and CDR2 from the germline V gene are GTSNPN and SVGIG (reference sequence). The CDR3 sequence is CAWSPGLADYTDTQYF. The DNA for the CDR3 is TGTGCCTGGAGCCCCGGACTAGCGGATTACACAGATACGCAGTATTTT.

This sequence joins TRBV4-3 and TRBJ2-6, with D possibly being TRBD2 (6 bases). This CDR3 spans 17 amino acids. CDR1 is LGHNA and CDR2 is YSLEER in the germline V gene. The V gene lost 0 bases and the J gene lost 0 bases, with 9 bases spanning the gap. Here the CDR3 DNA reads TGCGCCAGCAGCCAAGAGGGGGGACGCTCTGGGGCCAACGTCCTGACTTTC. Translating gives CASSQEGGRSGANVLTF.

This clone was recorded once. The gene calls are TRBV7-2 and TRBJ2-2; TRBD1 might be the D (5 bases). Germline V gives CDR1 SGHTA, CDR2 FQGNSA. V dropped 7 bases and J dropped 6 bases, with 12 bases sitting between them. This CDR3 is 13 amino acids long. The CDR3 coding sequence is TGTGCCAGCAAGCTAGGGGCCGCCGGGGAGCTGTTTTTT. Translated: CASKLGAAGELFF.

This clone was counted a few times. The V gene is TRBV7-2, the J gene TRBJ2-7; 9 bases line up with TRBD1. The CDR3 is made up of 14 amino acids. V lost 5 bases to trimming and J lost 2 bases; unmatched junction nucleotides: 4. CDR1 is SGHTA and CDR2 is FQGNSA in the germline V gene. The CDR3 sequence: CASSVGQGPYEQYF. The CDR3 DNA reads as TGTGCCAGCAGCGTAGGACAGGGGCCCTACGAGCAGTACTTC. The variable domain in full, completed from reference TRBV7-2 and TRBJ2-7, reads GAGVSQSPSNKVTEKGKDVELRCDPISGHTALYWYRQSLGQGLEFLIYFQGNSAPDKSGLPSDRFSAERTGGSVSTLTIQRTQQEDSAVYLCASSVGQGPYEQYFGPGTRLTVT.

The J gene is TRBJ1-3, the V gene TRBV4-2; 7 bases map to TRBD1. Unmatched junction bases numbered 12, after V lost 4 bases and J lost 6 bases. Looked up from germline, CDR1 is LGHNA and CDR2 is YNFKEQ. The CDR3 is 16 amino acids. The CDR3, as DNA: TGTGCCAGCAGCCGAGAACAGGGGTTGCTTGTAAACACCATATATTTT. As protein: CASSREQGLLVNTIYF.

The gene calls are TRBV5-4 and TRBJ2-5, with 7 bases that match TRBD1. The germline V gene has CDR1 SGHNT and CDR2 YYREEE (reference sequence). V trimming: 2 bases; J trimming: 1 base; junction bases outside the gene matches: 5. The CDR3 contains 15 residues. The CDR3 spells CASSLHRQGQETQYF. CDR3 DNA: TGTGCCAGCAGCTTACATCGACAGGGCCAAGAGACCCAGTACTTC. Based on the CDR3 plus reference TRBV5-4 and TRBJ2-5, the full variable domain is ETGVTQSPTHLIKTRGQQVTLRCSSQSGHNTVSWYQQALGQGPQFIFQYYREEENGRGNFPPRFSGLQFPNYSSELNVNALELDDSALYLCASSLHRQGQETQYFGPGTRLLVL.

The sample holds one count of this clone. The gene calls are TRBV7-2 and TRBJ1-2; D is ambiguous. Germline values: CDR1 SGHTA, CDR2 FQGNSA. The V end was cut by 5 bases, the J end by 3 bases, with 13 bases between. The CDR3 is 14 residues long. In nucleotides, the CDR3 is TGTGCCAGCAGCCTCTCTCTAAGCTACTATGGCTACACCTTC. Its protein is CASSLSLSYYGYTF.

This clone was seen a handful of times. This chain connects TRBV2 to TRBJ2-1, with 9 bases matching TRBD1. Germline lookup yields CDR1 SNHLY and CDR2 FYNNEI. The CDR3 is 16 residues long. The trim removed 6 bases at V and 0 bases at J, leaving 6 bases unmatched. The CDR3: CASRPDRGSSYNEQFF. The CDR3 bases are TGTGCCAGCAGACCCGACAGGGGGAGCTCCTACAATGAGCAGTTCTTC.

This chain connects TRBV6-6 to TRBJ2-3; tentative D call: TRBD2 (6 bases). This CDR3 contains 15 residues. The V and J ends lost 6 bases and 3 bases respectively, with 16 bases between them. The germline V gene has CDR1 MNHNY and CDR2 SVGAGI (reference sequence). The CDR3 DNA sequence: TGTGCCAGCAGCCCGGGAGAGGACAAGACAGATACGCAGTATTTT. It yields the protein CASSPGEDKTDTQYF.

This chain links TRBV6-5 with TRBJ1-2; no clear D. This CDR3 has 13 residues. Between the trimmed V and J ends, which lost 4 bases and 4 bases, there was a span of 10 bases. Looked up from germline, CDR1 is MNHEY and CDR2 is SVGAGI. CDR3 nucleotides: TGTGCCAGCAGTTTACAGCTATCCTATGGCTACACCTTC. Amino acid sequence: CASSLQLSYGYTF.

The gene calls are TRBV7-2 and TRBJ1-1; 7 nucleotides agree with TRBD1. The CDR3 has 17 amino acids. Germline V gene lookup returns CDR1 SGHTA and CDR2 FQGNSA. Losses at the gene ends were 2 bases for V and 0 bases for J; bases not matched to a gene: 9. As DNA, the CDR3 is TGTGCCAGCAGCTTATCCTCGCAACAGGGGATGAACACTGAAGCTTTCTTT. It translates to CASSLSSQQGMNTEAFF.

The rearrangement uses TRBV5-6 and TRBJ1-2, with a possible D match to TRBD1 (5 bases). Trimming shortened V by 1 base and J by 10 bases, and 11 bases separated the two germline ends. This CDR3 is 12 amino acids long. The germline V gene has CDR1 SGHDT and CDR2 YYEEEE. CDR3 coding DNA: TGTGCCAGCAGCTTGTTGGGGCAGGACTACACCTTC. This translates into CASSLLGQDYTF.

As concerns this clone: A single base separates this from a much larger clone, so it may be a read error. Within the sample, other DNA sequences also encode this same CDR3. The V and J genes are TRBV5-1 and TRBJ1-2; D remains unclear. Trimming took 0 bases from V and 8 from J, leaving 8 bases between them. Germline CDR1 reads SGHRS; CDR2 reads YFSETQ. The CDR3 contains 12 residues. The CDR3 protein is CASSLGLLGYTF. The CDR3 nucleotides read TGCGCCAGCAGCTTGGGGCTGTTGGGCTACACCTTC.

J is TRBJ2-3 and V is TRBV19; D is possibly TRBD1 (5 bases). The CDR3 is 12 amino acids. Trimming left V 1 base short and J 7 bases short, with 6 bases between. CDR1 LNHDA and CDR2 SQIVND come from the germline V gene (reference sequence). CDR3 protein: CASSIAGNTQYF. In nucleotides, the CDR3 is TGTGCCAGTAGTATAGCAGGGAATACGCAGTATTTT.

This clone showed up just a few times. V is TRBV28 and J is TRBJ1-2; TRBD1 matches 7 bases. The V segment lost 5 bases and the J segment 1 base; nucleotides outside the gene matches: 19. Germline-derived CDR1 and CDR2 are MDHEN and SYDVKM. This CDR3 region has 19 residues. CDR3 amino acids: CASSPNPSGTDSFNYGYTF. The CDR3 coding sequence is TGTGCCAGCAGTCCCAACCCATCCGGGACAGATTCCTTTAACTATGGCTACACCTTC.

The rearrangement joins TRBV6-1 to TRBJ1-6; 8 nucleotides agree with TRBD1. The CDR3 is made up of 14 amino acids. J gave up 7 bases and V 7 bases, and 6 bases lay outside the gene matches. Germline-derived CDR1 and CDR2 are MNHNS and SASEGT. The CDR3 loop is CASNLDRVNSPLHF. In nucleotides, the CDR3 is TGTGCCAGCAATTTGGACAGGGTGAATTCACCCCTCCACTTT.

This clone was detected only a few times. The V gene is TRBV2, the J gene TRBJ2-5, with 15 bases matching TRBD2. The CDR3 totals 22 residues. J lost 4 bases, V lost 3 bases, and 21 bases had no gene match. Per the germline V gene, CDR1 is SNHLY and CDR2 is FYNNEI. In DNA, the CDR3 is TGTGCCAGCAGTGATTCGTTAGGACTAGCGGGGGGGCCACGAGCCACGAGAGAGACCCAGTACTTC. This codes for CASSDSLGLAGGPRATRETQYF.

The V and J genes are TRBV5-1 and TRBJ1-1; weak D call: TRBD1 (5 bases). Germline V lookup: CDR1 SGHRS, CDR2 YFSETQ. The CDR3 has 15 residues. Trimming removed 0 bases from V and 0 bases from J, with 9 bases in between. The CDR3 DNA reads as TGCGCCAGCAGCTTGGATCCGGGGGTGAACACTGAAGCTTTCTTT. This gives the protein CASSLDPGVNTEAFF.

Concerning this clone: A much more abundant neighbour one base away suggests this may be a read error. This chain links TRBV4-2 with TRBJ2-5, with TRBD2 identical over 9 bases. The CDR3 covers 16 residues. CDR1 LGHNA and CDR2 YNFKEQ come from the germline V gene. The trim removed 0 bases at V and 14 bases at J, leaving 16 bases unmatched. CDR3 nucleotides: TGTGCCAGCAGCCAAGAAGCGGGGGGCGAAACCTACGAGCAATACTTC. This codes for CASSQEAGGETYEQYF.

The chain uses TRBV30 and TRBJ2-5; D may be TRBD1 (6 bases). The CDR3 contains 13 residues. Germline V gives CDR1 GTSNPN, CDR2 SVGIG (reference sequence). Trimming removed 0 bases at V and 7 bases at J, with 12 bases between. The CDR3 spells CAWSVVGAGTQYF. The CDR3 region has the DNA TGTGCCTGGAGTGTAGTGGGGGCTGGGACCCAGTACTTC.